A selection of T cell receptor beta chains follows, all from one sample in a study of tumor-infiltrating lymphocytes in localized non-small cell lung cancer. Repertoires were generated with immunoSEQ multiplex PCR, while TCRdb's copy carries only in-frame clones and drops some. This sample has around 7,200 clones, with about 61% found just once. The specimen sequenced was lung tumor tissue. These receptors were collected from a human donor with non-small cell lung cancer. Each CDR3 is given with its conserved first and last residue. A D gene is named only where the DNA matches it firmly. Not every row has a clone size; where given, it reads once, few, many or a size class.

v_call	clone_size	d_call	j_call	cdr3_nt	cdr3_aa
TRBV19	few	NA	TRBJ2-7	TGTGCCAGTATTGGGGGGGACAACTACGAGCAGTACTTC	CASIGGDNYEQYF
TRBV12-2	NA	NA	TRBJ2-1	TGTGCAAGTCGCTTAGCCCGAAGAGGGGCGACCTCCTACAATGAGCAGTTCTTC	CASRLARRGATSYNEQFF
TRBV29-1	NA	NA	TRBJ1-2	TGCAGCGTTGAAATCCCCAGGGATGGCTACACCTTC	CSVEIPRDGYTF
TRBV7-6	NA	NA	TRBJ1-1	TGTGCCAGCAGCCAAGAAGGCGGGGGATCGATGAACACTGAAGCTTTCTTT	CASSQEGGGSMNTEAFF
TRBV10-3	NA	NA	TRBJ2-7	TGTGCCAGCAGCAGGGCCAACTCCTACGAGCAGTACTTC	CASSRANSYEQYF
TRBV6-6	NA	TRBD1	TRBJ2-5	TGTGCCAGCAGCACGCGACAGGGGAGCCAAGAGACCCAGTACTTC	CASSTRQGSQETQYF
TRBV29-1	NA	NA	TRBJ1-1	TGCAGAGCAAATATCGGGTTGAACACTGAAGCTTTCTTT	CRANIGLNTEAFF
TRBV7-9	medium-sized	TRBD1	TRBJ2-7	TGTGCCAGCACTCTAGGGGGCTGGGGGTTCCCCCTCTACGAGCAGTACTTC	CASTLGGWGFPLYEQYF
TRBV10-3	NA	NA	TRBJ2-3	TGTGCCATCAGTGAGCCGAGGGACGGGGGTGGGTTGACGTCCCATTCAAGCACAGATACGCAGTATTTT	CAISEPRDGGGLTSHSSTDTQYF
TRBV28	NA	TRBD1	TRBJ1-5	TGTGCCAGCAGTGGATGGACAGGCGGCAATCAGCCCCAGCATTTT	CASSGWTGGNQPQHF
TRBV5-6	NA	NA	TRBJ2-5	TGTGCCAGCAGCTTGGGTTTCACAGGGGAGACCCAGTACTTC	CASSLGFTGETQYF
TRBV6-6	medium-sized	TRBD1	TRBJ2-5	TGTGCCAGCACCTGGGACAGGGAGGGTCGTCAAGAGACCCAGTACTTC	CASTWDREGRQETQYF
TRBV7-2	NA	NA	TRBJ1-1	TGTGCCAGCAGCAATCTAGGGGGTACTGAAGCTTTCTTT	CASSNLGGTEAFF
TRBV7-9	NA	NA	TRBJ2-5	TGTGCCAGCAGCCACCTGCGGGGAGCGGAAGCGGGCGAGACCCAGTACTTC	CASSHLRGAEAGETQYF
TRBV19	medium-sized	TRBD2	TRBJ2-1	TGTGCCAGTAGTCCGACTAGCGGGGCTTACAATGAGCAGTTCTTC	CASSPTSGAYNEQFF
TRBV19	few	TRBD1	TRBJ2-7	TGTGCCAGTAGTATCGGGACAGGGAGAGAGCAGTACTTC	CASSIGTGREQYF
TRBV30	NA	NA	TRBJ1-2	TGTGCCTGGAGTGTACAGTGGGACTATGGCTACACCTTC	CAWSVQWDYGYTF
TRBV15	NA	NA	TRBJ2-3	TGTGCCACCAGCAGAGGAGGCACAGATACGCAGTATTTT	CATSRGGTDTQYF
TRBV19	medium-sized	TRBD1	TRBJ1-2	TGTGCCAGTACTGAGTTTGGGGCCTCGGGGACAGGGTATGGCTACACCTTC	CASTEFGASGTGYGYTF
TRBV6-5	NA	TRBD2	TRBJ2-7	TGTGCCAGCAGTGTGACTAGCGCTACGGGCGGGCAGTACTTC	CASSVTSATGGQYF
TRBV11-2	NA	TRBD1	TRBJ1-2	TGTGCCAGCAGCTCACCGACCCGGGACAGGTGGAACTATGGCTACACCTTC	CASSSPTRDRWNYGYTF
TRBV27	NA	NA	TRBJ2-1	TGTGCCAGCAGGGGGGGGCAGGGGGCCGGCGGACGGAATGAGCAGTTCTTC	CASRGGQGAGGRNEQFF
TRBV4-3	NA	NA	TRBJ2-1	TGCGCCAGCAGCCAAGAAAGTTTAGGGGGGAATGAGCAGTTCTTC	CASSQESLGGNEQFF
TRBV15	once	TRBD2	TRBJ2-7	TGTGCCACCAGCAGAGATCGGGGGATGACTAGCGGGAGATCCTACGAGCAGTACTTC	CATSRDRGMTSGRSYEQYF
TRBV27	NA	TRBD1	TRBJ2-2	TGTGCCAGCAGTATCGGACAGGGGGCCGGGGAGCTGTTTTTT	CASSIGQGAGELFF
TRBV11-2	NA	NA	TRBJ1-3	TGTGCCAGCAGTACTAAGGGAAACACCATATATTTT	CASSTKGNTIYF
TRBV19	NA	NA	TRBJ1-2	TGTGCCAGTACCATTGGGGCGCAGGGCTACACCTTC	CASTIGAQGYTF
TRBV10-1	NA	NA	TRBJ2-5	TGCGCCAGCAGTGACCCGGGGCAAGAGACCCAGTACTTC	CASSDPGQETQYF
TRBV25-1	NA	NA	TRBJ1-1	TGTGCCAGCAGTGAATATGGGGCGCCGAACACTGAAGCTTTCTTT	CASSEYGAPNTEAFF
TRBV19	few	TRBD2	TRBJ2-5	TGTGCCAGTAGTATGGCCAGCGGGAGTTACGAGACCCAGTACTTC	CASSMASGSYETQYF
TRBV27	medium-sized	NA	TRBJ1-2	TGTGCCAGCAGGGGGGCCGGGGGCCATGGCTACACCTTC	CASRGAGGHGYTF
TRBV7-9	medium-sized	TRBD1	TRBJ1-1	TGTGCCAGCAGCCCATCGACAGGGCCCATGAACACTGAAGCTTTCTTT	CASSPSTGPMNTEAFF
TRBV28	NA	NA	TRBJ1-1	TGTGCCAGCAGTTTAGTTAGGAGTGAAGCTTTCTTT	CASSLVRSEAFF
TRBV7-8	NA	NA	TRBJ1-5	TGTGCCAGCAGCTTAGGCGTTACAGGGAAGGGCAATCAGCCCCAGCATTTT	CASSLGVTGKGNQPQHF
TRBV5-4	few	NA	TRBJ2-1	TGTGCCAGCAGCTCTTCCAATGAGCAGTTCTTC	CASSSSNEQFF
TRBV4-1	NA	TRBD1	TRBJ1-6	TGCGCCAGCAGCCGATCAGGGGGCTGGGATTCACCCCTCCACTTT	CASSRSGGWDSPLHF
TRBV9	NA	TRBD1	TRBJ1-4	TGTGCCAGCAGCAAAGGACAGGCCGCAACTAATGAAAAACTGTTTTTT	CASSKGQAATNEKLFF
TRBV6-6	NA	NA	TRBJ2-7	TGTGCCAGCAGTTACCCCCGGGACACTTTACCCTACGAGCAGTACTTC	CASSYPRDTLPYEQYF
TRBV6-5	few	NA	TRBJ1-1	TGTGCCAGCACCTCACGGTCTGAAGCTTTCTTT	CASTSRSEAFF
TRBV28	NA	TRBD1	TRBJ1-2	TGTGCCAGCAGTCCGACGACAGGGGCCTATGGCTACACCTTC	CASSPTTGAYGYTF
TRBV28	large	NA	TRBJ1-3	TGTGCCAGCAATGGACCGGCTACGGGAAACACCATATATTTT	CASNGPATGNTIYF
TRBV5-1	few	TRBD1	TRBJ1-3	TGCGCCAGCAGCTCAACAGGGGCGAGCTCTGGAAACACCATATATTTT	CASSSTGASSGNTIYF